The 15 T cell receptor beta chains below come from one sample, sequenced in a study of cytomegalovirus exposure and HLA in healthy donors. The study ran its PCR with 60 Vbeta and 13 Jbeta primers. Some clones are missing from TCRdb's copy, which holds only in-frame ones; the method was immunoSEQ multiplex PCR. Of some 97,000 clones listed, approximately 72% are singletons. Sequenced input: PBMCs. The source of these receptors is a male donor in good health and CMV-seropositive.

The chain recombines TRBV19 with TRBJ1-6; 8 nucleotides match TRBD1. J was trimmed by 0 bases and V by 5 bases; bases with no gene match: 9. The CDR3 contains 18 residues. Germline CDR1 LNHDA, CDR2 SQIVND (reference sequence). CDR3 sequence reads: CASSPSGGQGSYNSPLHF. The CDR3 nucleotides are TGTGCCAGTAGTCCCAGCGGTGGACAGGGCTCCTATAATTCACCCCTCCACTTT.

The chain is built from TRBV19 and TRBJ1-6, with D perhaps TRBD1 (5 bases). Per the germline V gene, CDR1 is LNHDA and CDR2 is SQIVND (reference sequence). The V and J ends lost 6 bases and 8 bases respectively, with 17 bases between them. The length of the CDR3 is 15 residues. CDR3 nucleotides: TGTGCCAGTAGCGGAGCACAGGTTACTTATTCACCCCTCCACTTT. It encodes CASSGAQVTYSPLHF.

This chain connects TRBV27 to TRBJ2-5; D might be TRBD2 (6 bases). There are 15 residues in the CDR3. V dropped 4 bases and J dropped 5 bases, with 17 bases sitting between them. CDR1 is MNHEY and CDR2 is SMNVEV in the germline V gene (reference sequence). As DNA, the CDR3 is TGTGCCAGCAGTTACGGCATCCGCGGGGACGAGACCCAGTACTTC. Translated: CASSYGIRGDETQYF.

This clone was observed once. The rearrangement links TRBV4-2 to TRBJ1-6; 7 bases match TRBD1. Trimming cost V 3 bases and J 7 bases; bases outside gene matches: 9. The CDR3 runs to 16 residues. Germline assignment: CDR1 LGHNA and CDR2 YNFKEQ. CDR3 in DNA: TGTGCCAGCAGCCAGATGGGACAGACGCGCAATTCACCCCTCCACTTT. This gives the protein CASSQMGQTRNSPLHF.

The J gene is TRBJ2-1, the V gene TRBV7-2, with TRBD1 identical over 8 bases. This CDR3 contains 16 residues. Unmatched junction bases numbered 9, after V lost 3 bases and J lost 5 bases. CDR1 SGHTA and CDR2 FQGNSA come from the germline V gene. CDR3: CASSLRQGAFDNEQFF. DNA for the CDR3: TGTGCCAGCAGCTTGAGGCAGGGGGCGTTCGACAATGAGCAGTTCTTC.

This clone was counted between two and nine times. The V call is TRBV6-5, the J call TRBJ2-1; tentative D call: TRBD1 (6 bases). This CDR3 has 15 residues. V shed 2 bases and J shed 10 bases, with 18 bases lying between them. The germline V gene encodes CDR1 MNHEY and CDR2 SVGAGI. DNA of the CDR3: TGTGCCAGCAGTTACGGGCCGACAGGCCGAGGCGAGCAGTTCTTC. This sequence encodes CASSYGPTGRGEQFF.

The chain combines TRBV6-5 with TRBJ1-6; D not resolved. CDR1 and CDR2 from the germline V gene are MNHEY and SVGAGI. The CDR3 length is 16 residues. V lost 0 bases, J lost 3 bases, and 9 bases lay in between. CDR3 protein: CASSYSTRLYNSPLHF. The CDR3 nucleotides are TGTGCCAGCAGTTACTCAACACGACTCTATAATTCACCCCTCCACTTT.

Written as DNA, the CDR3 is TGTGCTAGTGGTTTGGCCTTAGCGGGGGCGAGGTTTACCTCCTACAATGAGCAGTTCTTC. It codes for CASGLALAGARFTSYNEQFF. V and J are TRBV12-5 and TRBJ2-1, with 9 bases lining up with TRBD2. The V segment lost 1 base and the J segment 0 bases; nucleotides outside the gene matches: 13. The CDR3 covers 20 residues. CDR1 and CDR2 (germline): LGHNT, FRNRAP.

The rearrangement joins TRBV6-6 to TRBJ2-2; TRBD1 agrees at 7 bases. V shed 4 bases, J shed 1 base, and the junction held 3 bases outside the gene matches. The CDR3 has 15 residues. Germline loops: CDR1 MNHNY, CDR2 SVGAGI (reference sequence). The CDR3 DNA reads as TGTGCCAGCAGTTCTGGGACAGTGAACACCGGGGAGCTGTTTTTT. Its protein product is CASSSGTVNTGELFF.

This chain links TRBV18 with TRBJ1-2; D not resolved. The germline CDR1 and CDR2 sequences are KGHSH and LQKENI. This CDR3 has 16 amino acids. V lost 0 bases and J 2 bases, leaving 13 bases between the germline ends. The CDR3 sequence is CASSPPSLQLNYGYTF. CDR3 bases: TGTGCCAGCTCACCACCGAGCTTGCAACTAAACTATGGCTACACCTTC. Filled out from reference TRBV18 and TRBJ1-2, the complete variable domain reads NAGVMQNPRHLVRRRGQEARLRCSPMKGHSHVYWYRQLPEEGLKFMVYLQKENIIDESGMPKERFSAEFPKEGPSILRIQQVVRGDSAAYFCASSPPSLQLNYGYTFGSGTRLTVV.

The V call is TRBV2, the J call TRBJ1-5; no clear D. Germline-derived CDR1 and CDR2 are SNHLY and FYNNEI. V lost 0 bases and J lost 2, with 8 bases in between. The CDR3 is 15 amino acids. The CDR3 loop is CASSEASSGNQPQHF. The CDR3 nucleotides are TGTGCCAGCAGTGAAGCATCGTCGGGCAATCAGCCCCAGCATTTT.

The chain has TRBV12-5 and TRBJ1-5; 9 positions agree with TRBD1. CDR1 and CDR2 (germline): LGHNT, FRNRAP. The J segment lost 3 bases and the V segment lost 7 bases, leaving 10 bases of the junction unmatched. This CDR3 region has 16 residues. CDR3 bases: TGTGCTAGTGCCTTAGGACAGGGGCGATCCAATCAGCCCCAGCATTTT. Its translation is CASALGQGRSNQPQHF.

The V call is TRBV5-8, the J call TRBJ2-1; TRBD1 agrees at 9 bases. The CDR3 sequence is 16 residues long. The germline gives CDR1 SGHTS, CDR2 YDEGEE. Trimming at V came to 3 bases and at J to 4 bases, leaving 8 bases not matched to a gene. CDR3 residues: CASSSVTGQGYNEQFF. As DNA, the CDR3 is TGTGCCAGCAGCTCTGTAACGGGACAGGGATACAATGAGCAGTTCTTC.

DNA for the CDR3: TGTGCCAGCAGCCACCCGGGACTAGCGGGGGTCCGAGCGCAGTATTTT. It codes for CASSHPGLAGVRAQYF. This chain connects TRBV4-2 to TRBJ2-3; 14 nucleotides agree with TRBD2. Trimming removed 3 bases from V and 10 bases from J; junction bases left unmatched: 9. In germline, CDR1 is LGHNA, CDR2 YNFKEQ. This CDR3 has 16 residues.

This clone was seen a few times. The gene calls are TRBV7-2 and TRBJ2-1; D gene unclear. The germline gives CDR1 SGHTA, CDR2 FQGNSA. The CDR3 runs to 13 residues. The V end was cut by 4 bases, the J end by 4 bases, with 8 bases between. DNA of the CDR3: TGTGCCAGCAGCTCTACCGATTACAATGAGCAGTTCTTC. Translated, it gives CASSSTDYNEQFF.